These 17 T cell receptor beta chains share one sample of origin, sequenced in a study of siplizumab effects on memory and regulatory T cells. Sequencing used immunoSEQ multiplex PCR; TCRdb keeps in-frame clones, though not all of them. Of 60,000 to 80,000 clones in the sample, 70% to 90% were seen once. Sequenced input: memory CD4+ T cells sorted from blood. The source of these receptors is a human donor in good health.

The CDR3 is CASIPTSGRAYNEQFF. The CDR3 bases are TGTGCCAGCATCCCCACCAGCGGGAGGGCCTACAATGAGCAGTTCTTC. The chain is built from TRBV28 and TRBJ2-1; 10 bases agree with TRBD2. Germline V lookup: CDR1 MDHEN, CDR2 SYDVKM. The junction had 8 bases not matched to a gene; V was cut back by 7 bases and J by 2 bases. This CDR3 is 16 amino acids long.

This chain connects TRBV5-1 to TRBJ1-2; D remains unclear. The germline CDR1 and CDR2 sequences are SGHRS and YFSETQ. Trimming pared 7 bases from V and 1 base from J, leaving 11 bases between. CDR3 size: 13 residues. CDR3 sequence (DNA): TGCGCCAGCCCTCCAGGTCGTAACTATGGCTACACCTTC. Amino acids: CASPPGRNYGYTF.

The chain couples TRBV4-1 to TRBJ1-5, with 9 bases lining up with TRBD1. The CDR3 has 19 amino acids. The V segment lost 4 bases and the J segment 1 base; nucleotides outside the gene matches: 14. CDR1 is MGHRA, CDR2 YSYEKL, per germline. DNA for the CDR3: TGCGCCAGCAGCCCGACAGGGGGGAAAGGTGCTCGGAGCAATCAGCCCCAGCATTTT. Translated, it gives CASSPTGGKGARSNQPQHF.

This clone has just one count. V usage is TRBV27 and J usage is TRBJ1-1; TRBD1 agrees at 8 bases. Germline V gene lookup returns CDR1 MNHEY and CDR2 SMNVEV (reference sequence). CDR3 length: 15 amino acids. With 4 bases clipped from V and 4 bases from J, the junction kept 8 bases outside the gene matches. CDR3: CASSSRQGAGTEAFF. For the CDR3, the DNA is TGTGCCAGCAGTTCCCGTCAGGGGGCCGGCACTGAAGCTTTCTTT.

The CDR3 reads CASRSTGIDGSYTF. The CDR3 DNA sequence: TGCGCCAGCAGATCAACGGGTATAGATGGCAGCTACACCTTC. J is TRBJ1-2 and V is TRBV5-1; D gene ambiguous. Deletions cut 5 bases from V and 9 bases from J, with 20 bases between. CDR3 length equals 14 residues. Per the germline V gene, CDR1 is SGHRS and CDR2 is YFSETQ. Based on the CDR3 plus reference TRBV5-1 and TRBJ1-2, the full variable domain is KAGVTQTPRYLIKTRGQQVTLSCSPISGHRSVSWYQQTPGQGLQFLFEYFSETQRNKGNFPGRFSGRQFSNSRSEMNVSTLELGDSALYLCASRSTGIDGSYTFGSGTRLTVV.

The chain uses TRBV19 and TRBJ2-2, with 8 bases that match TRBD1. The CDR3 covers 14 residues. Germline V gives CDR1 LNHDA, CDR2 SQIVND (reference sequence). J was trimmed by 4 bases and V by 3 bases; bases with no gene match: 1. CDR3 nucleotides: TGTGCCAGTAGTATGGACAGGGCCACCGGGGAGCTGTTTTTT. Translation gives CASSMDRATGELFF.

The J gene is TRBJ2-7, the V gene TRBV7-2, with TRBD2 matching 8 bases. CDR1 is SGHTA and CDR2 is FQGNSA in the germline V gene. The CDR3 extends over 15 amino acids. The junction had 9 bases not matched to a gene; V was cut back by 1 base and J by 7 bases. The CDR3 DNA sequence: TGTGCCAGCAGCTTAGTAGCAGGGGCGGGGGGAGAGCAGTACTTC. It yields the protein CASSLVAGAGGEQYF. Full variable domain (missing parts from reference TRBV7-2 and TRBJ2-7): GAGVSQSPSNKVTEKGKDVELRCDPISGHTALYWYRQSLGQGLEFLIYFQGNSAPDKSGLPSDRFSAERTGGSVSTLTIQRTQQEDSAVYLCASSLVAGAGGEQYFGPGTRLTVT.

V gene TRBV9 combines with J gene TRBJ2-3; D not certain. Germline V gene data show CDR1 as SGDLS and CDR2 as YYNGEE. There are 13 residues in the CDR3. V was pared by 5 bases and J by 2 bases, with 9 bases between. This CDR3 is CASSFQVTDTQYF. The CDR3, as DNA: TGTGCCAGCAGTTTCCAGGTCACAGATACGCAGTATTTT.

The CDR3 region is CASSGYRDYGYTF. The CDR3 DNA follows: TGTGCCAGCAGTGGGTACAGGGACTATGGCTACACCTTC. The chain links TRBV6-1 to TRBJ1-2, with TRBD1 as a possible D gene (6 bases). Germline CDR1 is MNHNS and CDR2 is SASEGT. V shed 4 bases and J shed 3 bases, with 9 bases lying between them. The CDR3 is made up of 13 amino acids.

V usage is TRBV18 and J usage is TRBJ1-3; possibly TRBD1 for D (5 bases). Germline V CDR1 and CDR2: KGHSH, LQKENI. Trimming stripped 3 bases from V and 0 bases from J, with 9 bases between. The CDR3 extends over 15 amino acids. In DNA, the CDR3 is TGTGCCAGCTCACCCGAGGGACGCTCTGGAAACACCATATATTTT. This gives the protein CASSPEGRSGNTIYF.

A few counts support this clone. V is TRBV7-9 and J is TRBJ2-1, with 11 bases matching TRBD2. V was pared by 5 bases and J by 6 bases, with 6 bases of the junction left unmatched. Germline V CDR1 and CDR2: SEHNR, FQNEAQ (reference sequence). CDR3 length: 15 amino acids. The CDR3 here is CASSNSGGAPNEQFF. The CDR3 bases are TGTGCCAGCAGCAATAGCGGGGGGGCCCCCAATGAGCAGTTCTTC.

V is TRBV7-8 and J is TRBJ2-7; TRBD1 aligns across 9 bases. The junction had 8 bases not matched to a gene; V was cut back by 1 base and J by 7 bases. CDR3 length equals 15 residues. Germline V gene data show CDR1 as SGHVS and CDR2 as FQNEAQ. CDR3 sequence (DNA): TGTGCCAGCAGCTTAGGGACAGGGGCTTTTTTGGAGCAGTACTTC. This sequence encodes CASSLGTGAFLEQYF.

This rearrangement joins TRBV5-7 to TRBJ2-3; the D is unclear. TRBV5-7 is an ORF, with its function uncertain. The length of the CDR3 is 13 residues. The V gene lost 4 bases and the J gene lost 0 bases, with 6 bases spanning the gap. The CDR3 is CASSTTSTDTQYF. The DNA for the CDR3 is TGTGCCAGCAGCACCACTAGCACAGATACGCAGTATTTT.

The CDR3 loop is CSGQGNSFETQYF. CDR3 sequence (DNA): TGCAGCGGGCAGGGCAATAGCTTTGAGACCCAGTACTTC. This rearrangement joins TRBV29-1 to TRBJ2-5, with D perhaps TRBD1 (5 bases). Germline loops: CDR1 SQVTM, CDR2 ANQGSEA. V lost 7 bases and J 5 bases, leaving 17 bases between the germline ends. The CDR3 loop spans 13 amino acids.

The chain recombines TRBV7-9 with TRBJ2-5; possible D gene TRBD1, 6 bases. The CDR3 covers 16 residues. Trimming pared 3 bases from V and 2 bases from J, leaving 16 bases between. Germline V gene lookup returns CDR1 SEHNR and CDR2 FQNEAQ (reference sequence). In DNA form, the CDR3 reads TGTGCCAGCAGCTTGGGGGCAGGACGGAGGCAAGAGACCCAGTACTTC. It codes for CASSLGAGRRQETQYF.

A single count supports this clone. The rearrangement joins TRBV7-9 to TRBJ1-1; D remains unclear. The CDR3 is made up of 15 amino acids. Looked up from germline, CDR1 is SEHNR and CDR2 is FQNEAQ (reference sequence). Between the trimmed V and J ends, which lost 1 base and 3 bases, there was a span of 12 bases. Here the CDR3 reads CASSLVAGIDTEAFF. The CDR3 DNA is TGTGCCAGCAGCTTAGTGGCGGGTATAGACACTGAAGCTTTCTTT.

The genes are TRBV7-2 and TRBJ2-1; D possibly corresponds to TRBD2 (6 bases). Deletions cut 2 bases from V and 8 bases from J, with 13 bases between. The germline V gene has CDR1 SGHTA and CDR2 FQGNSA. The CDR3 runs to 14 residues. This CDR3 reads CASSLRGTADEQFF. The CDR3 coding sequence is TGTGCCAGCAGCTTACGCGGGACCGCTGATGAGCAGTTCTTC.